This T cell receptor (beta chain) was sequenced in a study of neoadjuvant nivolumab and ipilimumab in lung cancer. In the case of this clone: As yet, its antigen is unknown.

The V gene's germline CDR1 is SGDLS and CDR2 YYNGEE. V lost 3 bases to trimming and J lost 11 bases, with 17 bases between them. This CDR3 is 13 amino acids long. Sequenced by immunoSEQ multiplex PCR; TCRdb stores in-frame clones only, minus some. The sample has 40,000 or so clones, approximately 92% seen once. Overall study findings and caveats: TCR richness and clonality were higher in tumors than adjacent uninvolved lung.

The TCR comes from an adult with non-small cell lung cancer. Sequencing was performed on peripheral blood, taken before neoadjuvant nivolumab, alone or with ipilimumab. The rearrangement links TRBV9 to TRBJ1-1; TRBD1 is a possible D gene (5 bases). Here the CDR3 reads CASSDVAGGIAFF. The CDR3 DNA follows: TGTGCCAGCAGCGACGTAGCTGGGGGGATCGCTTTCTTT.